This T cell receptor beta chain emerged from a study of glioma-infiltrating T cells. This CDR3 comprises 12 residues. The J segment lost 7 bases and the V segment lost 8 bases, leaving 7 bases of the junction unmatched. Germline CDR1 is MNHEY and CDR2 is SVGEGT. This clonotype showed up many times. Its cognate antigen is unknown. Broader study findings: Non-neoplastic patients had below-expected tissue-blood divergence, while all gliomas exceeded expectation. Tissue and blood shared very few CDR3 sequences.

Amplification of TCR alpha and beta CDR3 regions from RNA used iRepertoire nested multiplex PCR. Input was roughly 100-450 ng of tissue mRNA or PBMC total RNA. MiXCR was run by TCRdb on the multiplex PCR reads, yielding one entry per CDR3 protein. The sample holds more than 90,000 distinct CDR3 sequences; 40% are singletons and the top ten take roughly two fifths. Sequencing was carried out using glioma tissue, nonneoplastic brain tissue, or PBMCs (not recorded which). The V and J genes are TRBV6-2 or TRBV6-3 and TRBJ2-5; 7 nucleotides align to TRBD1. This sequence originates from a human donor with low-grade glioma or glioblastoma, undergoing nonglioma brain surgery, or in good health (not recorded which). Here the CDR3 DNA reads TGTGCCAGCGCTCGACCAGGGGGGACCCAGTACTTC. This encodes CASARPGGTQYF.